Following are 9 T cell receptor beta chains from one sample sequenced in a study of OX40 agonist ivuxolimab in advanced cancers. Assay used: immunoSEQ multiplex PCR; TCRdb lists only in-frame clones, some missing. The sample contains over 75,000 clones, roughly 92% of which appear only once. Material: CD4+ or CD8+ T cells sorted from blood, obtained in a trial of the OX40 agonist ivuxolimab. The receptors stem from an adult with an advanced solid tumor such as melanoma, head and neck, liver or kidney cancer.

V gene TRBV9 combines with J gene TRBJ2-5; perhaps TRBD1 as D (6 bases). The ends were cut back, 3 bases at V and 2 bases at J, with 14 bases in the middle. Germline CDR1 is SGDLS and CDR2 is YYNGEE. The CDR3 totals 15 residues. The CDR3 sequence is CASSERGTKQETQYF. The CDR3 nucleotides read TGTGCCAGCAGCGAAAGGGGGACCAAGCAAGAGACCCAGTACTTC.

This rearrangement joins TRBV7-6 to TRBJ2-7, with 13 bases fitting TRBD2. The junction had 5 bases not matched to a gene; V was cut back by 2 bases and J by 4 bases. Per germline, CDR1 SGHVS and CDR2 FNYEAQ. CDR3 length: 16 residues. The CDR3 protein is CASSLLGTSGIYEQYF. DNA of the CDR3: TGTGCCAGCAGCTTACTTGGGACTAGCGGGATATACGAGCAGTACTTC.

The chain recombines TRBV19 with TRBJ2-3; D is tentatively TRBD1 or TRBD2 (6 bases each). V was clipped by 7 bases and J by 2 bases, with 19 bases between them. This CDR3 is 16 amino acids long. Per the germline V gene, CDR1 is LNHDA and CDR2 is SQIVND (reference sequence). In nucleotides, the CDR3 is TGTGCCAGTACCCTAGGGGGACGGGGGTTCACAGATACGCAGTATTTT. Translating gives CASTLGGRGFTDTQYF.

The V gene is TRBV5-6, the J gene TRBJ1-1, with a tentative D call TRBD1 (6 bases). This CDR3 comprises 13 residues. The germline V gene encodes CDR1 SGHDT and CDR2 YYEEEE. The germline V and J ends were trimmed by 0 bases and 7 bases, with 10 bases remaining between them. The CDR3, as DNA: TGTGCCAGCAGCTTGGGGCAGGGGCGTGAAGCTTTCTTT. It codes for CASSLGQGREAFF.

V gene TRBV6-5 combines with J gene TRBJ1-3, with TRBD1 as a possible D gene (6 bases). The CDR3 loop spans 15 amino acids. Deletions cut 2 bases from V and 0 bases from J, with 8 bases between. Germline CDR1 MNHEY, CDR2 SVGAGI. The CDR3 sequence: CASSYGGSSGNTIYF. The DNA for the CDR3 is TGTGCCAGCAGTTACGGGGGCTCCTCTGGAAACACCATATATTTT.

This clone was counted a few times. The rearrangement joins TRBV7-8 to TRBJ2-1, with D perhaps being TRBD1 or TRBD2 (6 bases each). There are 14 residues in the CDR3. V shed 4 bases and J shed 4 bases, with 11 bases lying between them. The germline CDR1 and CDR2 sequences are SGHVS and FQNEAQ. The CDR3 sequence: CASSSRGEYNEQFF. CDR3 nucleotides: TGTGCCAGCAGCTCTAGGGGGGAATACAATGAGCAGTTCTTC.

The CDR3 protein is CASSSRGTGELFF. For the CDR3, the DNA is TGTGCCAGCAGTTCCCGGGGGACCGGGGAGCTGTTTTTT. This rearrangement joins TRBV6-6 to TRBJ2-2, with TRBD2 as a possible D gene (6 bases). Trimming cost V 4 bases and J 5 bases, with 8 bases left between them. The CDR3 has 13 residues. CDR1 is MNHNY and CDR2 is SVGAGI in the germline V gene (reference sequence).

The chain joins TRBV9 to TRBJ2-5; D gene unclear. CDR1 SGDLS and CDR2 YYNGEE come from the germline V gene. Trimming removed 3 bases at V and 5 bases at J, with 11 bases between. This CDR3 is 13 amino acids long. The CDR3 nucleotides read TGTGCCAGCAGCGCGAGTACCTTGGAGACCCAGTACTTC. Translated, it gives CASSASTLETQYF.

The V call is TRBV9, the J call TRBJ1-2; TRBD1 matches 8 bases. Losses at the gene ends were 4 bases for V and 0 bases for J; bases not matched to a gene: 14. The germline CDR1 and CDR2 sequences are SGDLS and YYNGEE. CDR3 length equals 18 residues. This chain's CDR3 is CASSNGGQGPSPNYGYTF. The CDR3 coding sequence is TGTGCCAGCAGCAATGGCGGACAGGGACCTTCTCCTAACTATGGCTACACCTTC.